These 32 T cell receptor beta chains were sequenced from one sample in a study of radiotherapy plus CTLA-4 blockade in lung cancer. The assay was immunoSEQ multiplex PCR, and TCRdb's table has in-frame clones only and misses some. Of some 48,000 clones listed, around 88% are singletons. The sample in question was peripheral blood, obtained from a patient treated with radiotherapy plus ipilimumab. Receptor source: a human donor with non-small cell lung cancer that progressed on radiotherapy plus ipilimumab. Some clones in this sample may be carry-over from other donors' samples.

Details on this clone: This sample also contains other DNA sequences that code for the same CDR3. The gene calls are TRBV5-1 and TRBJ2-3; 9 bases agree with TRBD2. V lost 4 bases to trimming and J lost 0 bases; unmatched junction nucleotides: 3. The CDR3 loop spans 15 amino acids. The germline V gene has CDR1 SGHRS and CDR2 YFSETQ. As DNA, the CDR3 is TGCGCCAGCAGCGTGACTAGCGGAAGCACAGATACGCAGTATTTT. Its protein is CASSVTSGSTDTQYF. Full variable domain (rest looked up from reference TRBV5-1 and TRBJ2-3): KAGVTQTPRYLIKTRGQQVTLSCSPISGHRSVSWYQQTPGQGLQFLFEYFSETQRNKGNFPGRFSGRQFSNSRSEMNVSTLELGDSALYLCASSVTSGSTDTQYFGPGTRLTVL.

This chain links TRBV9 with TRBJ2-1; a possible D gene is TRBD2 (6 bases). CDR1 and CDR2 from the germline V gene are SGDLS and YYNGEE. The CDR3 runs to 13 residues. Trimming cost V 4 bases and J 12 bases, with 17 bases left between them. The DNA for the CDR3 is TGTGCCAGCAGCACGGACTACTCGGGGCCGCAGTTCTTC. It specifies CASSTDYSGPQFF.

V usage is TRBV28 and J usage is TRBJ2-2; TRBD2 matches 14 bases. V was clipped by 5 bases and J by 4 bases; unmatched bases: 6. CDR1 and CDR2 (germline): MDHEN, SYDVKM. The CDR3 extends over 17 amino acids. The DNA for the CDR3 is TGTGCCAGCAGTCCGGGACTAGCGGGAGAGGGCACCGGGGAGCTGTTTTTT. Encoded protein: CASSPGLAGEGTGELFF.

V usage is TRBV19 and J usage is TRBJ1-1; unclear D gene. The CDR3 runs 17 residues. Germline V gives CDR1 LNHDA, CDR2 SQIVND (reference sequence). V was cut by 2 bases and J by 1 base, with 17 bases left in between. CDR3 amino acids: CASSITPEWAGNTEAFF. The CDR3 DNA follows: TGTGCCAGTAGTATAACCCCAGAATGGGCAGGGAACACTGAAGCTTTCTTT. Supplemented by reference TRBV19 and TRBJ1-1, the full variable domain reads DGGITQSPKYLFRKEGQNVTLSCEQNLNHDAMYWYRQDPGQGLRLIYYSQIVNDFQKGDIAEGYSVSREKKESFPLTVTSAQKNPTAFYLCASSITPEWAGNTEAFFGQGTRLTVV.

V usage is TRBV6-5 and J usage is TRBJ1-2; D call uncertain. CDR1 is MNHEY and CDR2 is SVGAGI in the germline V gene. Trimming cost V 10 bases and J 6 bases, with 18 bases left between them. This CDR3 region has 13 residues. The CDR3 here is CATNLFLVHGYTF. For the CDR3, the DNA is TGTGCCACCAACCTTTTTTTAGTACATGGCTACACCTTC.

This rearrangement joins TRBV2 to TRBJ2-4; TRBD2 matches at 7 bases. The junction had 13 bases not matched to a gene; V was cut back by 6 bases and J by 8 bases. Per germline, CDR1 SNHLY and CDR2 FYNNEI. This CDR3 is 15 amino acids long. DNA for the CDR3: TGTGCCAGCAGGGTCGGGGGGAGTACTACCCACATTCAGTACTTC. As protein: CASRVGGSTTHIQYF.

The genes are TRBV6-5 and TRBJ2-7, with 11 positions matching TRBD2. Germline V lookup: CDR1 MNHEY, CDR2 SVGAGI. CDR3 length: 14 residues. After removal of 8 bases from V and 4 bases from J, the junction contained 7 bases not matched to a gene. CDR3 amino acids: CASGTSGGQYEQYF. CDR3 sequence (DNA): TGTGCCAGCGGTACTAGCGGGGGCCAATACGAGCAGTACTTC.

The rearrangement joins TRBV14 to TRBJ1-2; D perhaps matches TRBD1 (5 bases). Trimming took off 1 base at V and 4 bases at J, with 16 bases between the two ends. CDR3 length: 16 amino acids. From germline, CDR1 is SGHDN and CDR2 FVKESK. DNA for the CDR3: TGTGCCAGCAGCCAAGGACTCGTGGCAGGGTCCTATGGCTACACCTTC. Its translation: CASSQGLVAGSYGYTF.

The chain joins TRBV7-8 to TRBJ1-4; D possibly corresponds to TRBD1 (6 bases). Between the trimmed V and J ends, which lost 4 bases and 5 bases, there was a span of 14 bases. CDR3 length: 15 residues. Germline CDR1 SGHVS, CDR2 FQNEAQ. The CDR3 bases are TGTGCCAGCAGCTCCCCAGGGGCCCCGAATGAAAAACTGTTTTTT. This encodes CASSSPGAPNEKLFF.

V gene TRBV2 combines with J gene TRBJ1-5, with TRBD1 matching 10 bases. CDR3 length: 13 amino acids. The J segment lost 5 bases and the V segment lost 6 bases, leaving 1 base of the junction unmatched. Germline values: CDR1 SNHLY, CDR2 FYNNEI. This CDR3 is CASRGTGDQPQHF. The DNA for the CDR3 is TGTGCCAGCAGGGGGACAGGGGATCAGCCCCAGCATTTT.

The chain is built from TRBV5-1 and TRBJ2-3; 11 bases line up with TRBD2. V gave up 0 bases and J gave up 5 bases; unmatched junction bases: 5. The CDR3 has 16 amino acids. The germline V gene encodes CDR1 SGHRS and CDR2 YFSETQ. Written as DNA, the CDR3 is TGCGCCAGCAGCTTGGTAGCGGGGGGGCTTAAAGATACGCAGTATTTT. This sequence encodes CASSLVAGGLKDTQYF.

V and J are TRBV10-3 and TRBJ2-7; 9 bases align to TRBD1. V lost 4 bases and J lost 5; bases outside the gene matches: 3. This CDR3 comprises 13 residues. From germline, CDR1 is ENHRY and CDR2 SYGVKD. The CDR3 region has the DNA TGTGCCATCAGTGGGACAGGGGACAACGAGCAGTACTTC. Protein: CAISGTGDNEQYF.

This chain joins TRBV27 and TRBJ1-2; 7 bases are a match to TRBD1. V gave up 4 bases and J gave up 4 bases; unmatched junction bases: 3. CDR1 and CDR2 from the germline V gene are MNHEY and SMNVEV (reference sequence). The CDR3 is made up of 13 amino acids. CDR3 coding DNA: TGTGCCAGCAGTTCGGGACAGCCCTATGGCTACACCTTC. Its translation is CASSSGQPYGYTF.

The rearrangement links TRBV6-5 to TRBJ1-5; D is undetermined. V shed 0 bases and J shed 5 bases, with 5 bases lying between them. The CDR3 covers 13 residues. Germline assignment: CDR1 MNHEY and CDR2 SVGAGI. CDR3 nucleotide sequence: TGTGCCAGCAGTTACTCTTCCGATCAGCCCCAGCATTTT. This gives the protein CASSYSSDQPQHF.

V usage is TRBV4-1 and J usage is TRBJ2-3; D might be TRBD2 (5 bases). V was pared by 4 bases and J by 0 bases, with 11 bases between. The CDR3 totals 15 residues. CDR1 MGHRA and CDR2 YSYEKL come from the germline V gene. The CDR3 spells CASSPRTASTDTQYF. In nucleotides, the CDR3 is TGCGCCAGCAGCCCTCGGACTGCTAGCACAGATACGCAGTATTTT.

This rearrangement joins TRBV10-1 to TRBJ1-5; D is unresolved. The length of the CDR3 is 13 residues. V lost 3 bases and J lost 0, with 3 bases in between. The germline CDR1 and CDR2 sequences are WNHNN and SYGVQD (reference sequence). This CDR3 reads CASSEASNQPQHF. Here the CDR3 DNA reads TGCGCCAGCAGTGAAGCTAGCAATCAGCCCCAGCATTTT.

The CDR3 region is CAISRQERGEELFF. CDR3 bases: TGTGCCATCTCCAGACAGGAAAGAGGGGAAGAACTGTTTTTT. The chain employs TRBV10-3 and TRBJ1-4; perhaps TRBD1 as D (6 bases). Deletions cut 8 bases from V and 12 bases from J, with 22 bases between. Germline assignment: CDR1 ENHRY and CDR2 SYGVKD. The CDR3 consists of 14 residues.

V usage is TRBV7-8 and J usage is TRBJ2-5, with 7 bases fitting TRBD2. Trimming took 5 bases from V and 3 from J; bases not matched to a gene: 3. Germline CDR1 SGHVS, CDR2 FQNEAQ. The CDR3 covers 13 residues. The CDR3 region is CASSRLAEETQYF. Written as DNA, the CDR3 is TGTGCCAGCAGCCGACTAGCCGAAGAGACCCAGTACTTC.

The chain carries TRBV28 and TRBJ2-7, with 8 bases that match TRBD2. Looked up from germline, CDR1 is MDHEN and CDR2 is SYDVKM. With V trimmed by 6 bases and J by 2 bases, 9 bases remained unmatched. The CDR3 loop spans 15 amino acids. CDR3 in amino acids: CASSEPGLEAYEQYF. CDR3 nucleotide sequence: TGTGCCAGCAGCGAACCGGGACTAGAGGCCTACGAGCAGTACTTC.

In DNA, the CDR3 is TGTGCCAGCAGTAGCCTAGCGGAAAGCTCCTACGAGCAGTACTTC. Translation: CASSSLAESSYEQYF. The chain is built from TRBV2 and TRBJ2-7, with 7 bases identical to TRBD2. V lost 5 bases, J lost 0 bases, and 7 bases stayed unmatched. CDR1 and CDR2 (germline): SNHLY, FYNNEI. This CDR3 comprises 15 residues.

The J gene is TRBJ1-2, the V gene TRBV9; D ambiguous. CDR3 length equals 13 residues. Between the trimmed V and J ends, which lost 1 base and 7 bases, there was a span of 11 bases. Looked up from germline, CDR1 is SGDLS and CDR2 is YYNGEE. CDR3 loop: CASSVYQLGGYTF. CDR3 nucleotide sequence: TGTGCCAGCAGCGTATATCAACTCGGTGGCTACACCTTC.

This clone has a handful of counts. This CDR3 is CASSVAGELFF. In DNA, the CDR3 is TGTGCCAGCAGTGTAGCCGGGGAGCTGTTTTTT. The chain couples TRBV2 to TRBJ2-2; no definite D call. The CDR3 is made up of 11 amino acids. Between the trimmed V and J ends, which lost 4 bases and 6 bases, there was a span of 3 bases. Germline V CDR1 and CDR2: SNHLY, FYNNEI.

The CDR3 DNA sequence: TGCGCCAGCAGCCCGGGACAGGCGAATCAGCCCCAGCATTTT. As protein: CASSPGQANQPQHF. The rearrangement joins TRBV5-1 to TRBJ1-5, with 8 bases matching TRBD1. J lost 4 bases, V lost 4 bases, and 4 bases had no gene match. Germline V gene lookup returns CDR1 SGHRS and CDR2 YFSETQ. CDR3 length: 14 residues.

The chain links TRBV7-9 to TRBJ2-7; 11 nucleotides match TRBD2. This CDR3 is built from 17 residues. Germline CDR1 reads SEHNR; CDR2 reads FQNEAQ (reference sequence). V gave up 5 bases and J gave up 3 bases; unmatched junction bases: 12. CDR3 amino acids: CASSPLAGEIRGYEQYF. For the CDR3, the DNA is TGTGCCAGCAGCCCACTAGCGGGAGAAATTCGTGGCTACGAGCAGTACTTC.

This clone was seen once. The chain combines TRBV7-8 with TRBJ2-1; no clear D. V gave up 4 bases and J gave up 8 bases, with 9 bases separating them. Looked up from germline, CDR1 is SGHVS and CDR2 is FQNEAQ. This CDR3 spans 12 amino acids. This CDR3 is CASSSVTDEQFF. CDR3 coding DNA: TGTGCCAGCAGCTCGGTCACCGATGAGCAGTTCTTC.

A word on this clone: One end of the junction is discordant with germline, which a read error may explain. CDR3 sequence: CASSVGSSGLSYGQYF. In DNA form, the CDR3 reads TGTGCCAGCAGCGTAGGATCCAGCGGACTCTCCTACGGGCAGTACTTC. The rearrangement joins TRBV9 to TRBJ2-7, with a possible D match to TRBD2 (5 bases). This CDR3 region has 16 residues. The germline V gene encodes CDR1 SGDLS and CDR2 YYNGEE. The full variable domain, its missing parts supplied by reference TRBV9 and TRBJ2-7, is DSGVTQTPKHLITATGQRVTLRCSPRSGDLSVYWYQQSLDQGLQFLIQYYNGEERAKGNILERFSAQQFPDLHSELNLSSLELGDSALYFCASSVGSSGLSYGQYFGPGTRLTVT.

The chain joins TRBV4-3 to TRBJ2-5; tentatively, D is TRBD2 (6 bases). Germline values: CDR1 LGHNA, CDR2 YSLEER. The CDR3 is 17 amino acids. V was trimmed by 0 bases and J by 0 bases, leaving 14 bases between them. CDR3 loop: CASSQDHRGTYQETQYF. CDR3 sequence (DNA): TGCGCCAGCAGCCAAGATCATCGCGGGACGTACCAAGAGACCCAGTACTTC.

This chain joins TRBV6-1 and TRBJ1-5; possible D gene TRBD1, 5 bases. The CDR3 sequence is 16 residues long. V was clipped by 1 base and J by 1 base, with 11 bases between them. Germline V CDR1 and CDR2: MNHNS, SASEGT. The chain's CDR3 is CASSEEGWISNQPQHF. The CDR3 DNA is TGTGCCAGCAGTGAAGAGGGGTGGATAAGCAATCAGCCCCAGCATTTT.

This chain joins TRBV6-4 and TRBJ2-3, with D tentatively TRBD2 (7 bases). Germline-derived CDR1 and CDR2 are MRHNA and SNTAGT. Trimming took 2 bases from V and 0 from J, leaving 12 bases between them. The length of the CDR3 is 16 residues. For the CDR3, the DNA is TGTGCCAGCAGTGACGGGGGCGGGAGTAGCACAGATACGCAGTATTTT. Residues: CASSDGGGSSTDTQYF.

V is TRBV19 and J is TRBJ2-2, with 7 nucleotides matching TRBD1. The CDR3 loop spans 15 amino acids. J lost 3 bases, V lost 4 bases, and 5 bases had no gene match. Germline CDR1 and CDR2: LNHDA and SQIVND (reference sequence). CDR3 sequence (DNA): TGTGCCAGTAGTAGAGCCGACAGGGACACCGGGGAGCTGTTTTTT. It encodes CASSRADRDTGELFF.

The CDR3 DNA follows: TGTGCCAGCCTACAGGGGGGGACCTACAATGAGCAGTTCTTC. Translating it yields CASLQGGTYNEQFF. This chain uses TRBV28 with TRBJ2-1, with a weak D call TRBD1 (8 bases). Germline V gives CDR1 MDHEN, CDR2 SYDVKM. This CDR3 is built from 14 residues. V was cut by 8 bases and J by 2 bases, with 13 bases left in between. Combining the CDR3 with reference TRBV28 and TRBJ2-1 gives the whole variable domain DVKVTQSSRYLVKRTGEKVFLECVQDMDHENMFWYRQDPGLGLRLIYFSYDVKMKEKGDIPEGYSVSREKKERFSLILESASTNQTSMYLCASLQGGTYNEQFFGPGTRLTVL.

The chain couples TRBV7-9 to TRBJ1-3; 9 bases are a match to TRBD1. Germline V lookup: CDR1 SEHNR, CDR2 FQNEAQ (reference sequence). V shed 4 bases and J 0 bases; nucleotides not matched to a gene: 10. The CDR3 runs to 18 residues. The CDR3 region is CASSSLFGDRDSGNTIYF. The CDR3 bases are TGTGCCAGCAGCTCTCTTTTCGGGGACAGGGACTCTGGAAACACCATATATTTT.